This entry features one T cell receptor (beta chain) sequence. The antigen remains unidentified. The data belong to a study of T cell clones after liver transplantation. Background on the study: A pre-transplant mixed lymphocyte reaction with TCRbeta sequencing defined graft-donor-reactive clones followed in post-transplant blood.

This table comes from immunoSEQ multiplex PCR, and its TCRdb copy is limited to in-frame clones, with some not included. The sample holds about 85,000 clones, roughly 80% seen once. The CDR3 extends over 16 amino acids. CDR1 and CDR2 from the germline V gene are LNHNV and YYDKDF (reference sequence). The germline V and J ends were trimmed by 2 bases and 5 bases, with 15 bases remaining between them. Study observations and caveats: Graft donor-reactive T cells may have migrated into the graft rather than being deleted.

The TCR originated in a human patient who received a liver transplant. Some T cells may arise from the graft donor. The input for sequencing was CD4+ T cells from blood, taken approximately 3.5 years after liver transplant. V and J are TRBV15 and TRBJ1-4; D is unclear. As DNA, the CDR3 is TGTGCCACCAGCAGACCCTACAGCGTCCGCAATGAAAAACTGTTTTTT. Encoded protein: CATSRPYSVRNEKLFF.